This T cell receptor beta chain was observed in a study of tumor-infiltrating lymphocytes in primary liver carcinoma. TCR beta cDNA was reverse-transcribed from about 0.45 ug of total RNA. The reaction used a constant-region primer and ProtoScript II reverse transcriptase. Employing slightly modified ARM-PCR, three nested multiplex PCR rounds were run, and these gave rise to the TCR beta libraries. With TRBV1-TRBV30 forward primers and a C-beta reverse primer, the first two PCR rounds were run for 9 to 10 cycles each. TCRdb processed the multiplex PCR reads anew with MiXCR; each CDR3 protein has one entry. The sample lists about 64,000 distinct CDR3 sequences; about 71% were seen once. Co-extraction yielded RNA and DNA from approximately 22-30 mg of unsorted bulk tissue. Many counts were recorded for this clonotype. CDR3 length: 11 residues. The V end was cut by 7 bases, the J end by 9 bases, with 9 bases between.

The chain carries TRBV12-3 or TRBV12-4 and TRBJ2-2; D gene ambiguous. This sequence originates from a middle-aged man with primary liver carcinoma and hepatitis B virus infection. Input material: liver tumor tissue from sampling region 4. Noted subset: tumor region T4, right-lateral pole. CDR3 region: CASTINRELFF. In DNA form, the CDR3 reads TGTGCCAGCACCATAAACCGGGAGCTGTTTTTT.